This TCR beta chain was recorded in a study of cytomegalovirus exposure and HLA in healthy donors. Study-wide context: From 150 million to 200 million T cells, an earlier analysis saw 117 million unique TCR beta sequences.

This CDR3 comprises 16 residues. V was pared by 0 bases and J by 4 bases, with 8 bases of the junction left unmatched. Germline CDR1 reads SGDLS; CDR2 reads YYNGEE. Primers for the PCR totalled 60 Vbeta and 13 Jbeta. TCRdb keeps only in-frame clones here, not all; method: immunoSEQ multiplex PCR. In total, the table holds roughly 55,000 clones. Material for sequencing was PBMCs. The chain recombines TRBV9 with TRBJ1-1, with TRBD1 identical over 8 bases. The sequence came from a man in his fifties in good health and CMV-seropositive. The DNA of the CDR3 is TGTGCCAGCAGCGTAGCGGACAGGGCGGGGATCACTGAAGCTTTCTTT. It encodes CASSVADRAGITEAFF. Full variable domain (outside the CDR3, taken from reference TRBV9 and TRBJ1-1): DSGVTQTPKHLITATGQRVTLRCSPRSGDLSVYWYQQSLDQGLQFLIQYYNGEERAKGNILERFSAQQFPDLHSELNLSSLELGDSALYFCASSVADRAGITEAFFGQGTRLTVV.